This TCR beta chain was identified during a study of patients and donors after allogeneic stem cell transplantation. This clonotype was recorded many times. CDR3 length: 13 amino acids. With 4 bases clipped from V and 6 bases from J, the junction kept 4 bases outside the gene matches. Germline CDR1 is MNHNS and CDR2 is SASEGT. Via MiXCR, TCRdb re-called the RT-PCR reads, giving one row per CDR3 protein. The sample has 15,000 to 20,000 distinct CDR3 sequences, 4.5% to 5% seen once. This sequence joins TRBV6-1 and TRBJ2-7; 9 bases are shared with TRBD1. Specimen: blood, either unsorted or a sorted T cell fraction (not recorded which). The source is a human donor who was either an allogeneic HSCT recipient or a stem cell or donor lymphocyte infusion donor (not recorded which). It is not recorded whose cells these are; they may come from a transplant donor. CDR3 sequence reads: CASSGGQGLEQYF. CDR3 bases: TGTGCCAGCAGTGGGGGACAGGGACTCGAGCAGTACTTC.